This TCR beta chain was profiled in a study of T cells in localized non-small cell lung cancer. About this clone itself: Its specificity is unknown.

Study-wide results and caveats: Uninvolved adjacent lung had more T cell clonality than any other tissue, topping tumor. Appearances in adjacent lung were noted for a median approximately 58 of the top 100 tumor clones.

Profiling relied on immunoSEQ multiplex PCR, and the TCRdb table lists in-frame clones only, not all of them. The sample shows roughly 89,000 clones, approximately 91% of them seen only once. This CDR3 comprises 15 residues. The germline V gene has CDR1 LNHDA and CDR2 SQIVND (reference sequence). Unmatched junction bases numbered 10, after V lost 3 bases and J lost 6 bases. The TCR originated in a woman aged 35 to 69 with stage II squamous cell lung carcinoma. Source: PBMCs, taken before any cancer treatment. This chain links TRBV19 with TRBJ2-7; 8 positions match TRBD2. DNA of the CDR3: TGTGCCAGTAGTATGCCCAGCGGGGGTGTTTCCGAGCAGTACTTC. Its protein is CASSMPSGGVSEQYF.